A single sample is the source of the 21 T cell receptor beta chains below, sequenced in a study of blood T cells in healthy people across ages. For the second PCR, which ran for about 6 to 12 cycles, a sample-barcoded 5' primer and a J-beta primer mix were used. One entry per CDR3 protein, called by TCRdb with MiXCR from the 5' RACE reads. The sample holds fewer than 1.5 million distinct CDR3 sequences, approximately 40% seen once. Specimen: blood. The receptors here all came from a woman between 18 and 30 years old in good health.

CDR3 sequence (DNA): TGTGCCAGCAGGGTCCGGGGGGGCTCCTACGAGCAGTACTTC. Encoded protein: CASRVRGGSYEQYF. The chain has TRBV2 and TRBJ2-7; 8 bases are shared with TRBD2. Per the germline V gene, CDR1 is SNHLY and CDR2 is FYNNEI. V trimming: 6 bases; J trimming: 0 bases; junction bases outside the gene matches: 4. The CDR3 runs 14 residues.

This chain's CDR3 is CASRDNKVPGANVLTF. The CDR3 DNA reads as TGTGCCAGCAGGGACAATAAAGTCCCTGGGGCCAACGTCCTGACTTTC. The chain carries TRBV28 and TRBJ2-6; tentative D call: TRBD1 (5 bases). The CDR3 has 16 amino acids. Per the germline V gene, CDR1 is MDHEN and CDR2 is SYDVKM. V was cut by 6 bases and J by 2 bases, with 14 bases left in between.

This clonotype was seen a handful of times. The J gene is TRBJ2-1, the V gene TRBV20-1, with 11 bases identical to TRBD2. The CDR3 extends over 15 amino acids. Germline values: CDR1 DFQATT, CDR2 SNEGSKA (reference sequence). Trimming cost V 5 bases and J 4 bases; bases outside gene matches: 7. CDR3 amino acids: CSAGRTSGSYNEQFF. In DNA form, the CDR3 reads TGCAGTGCTGGGCGCACTAGCGGGAGTTACAATGAGCAGTTCTTC.

The chain couples TRBV7-8 to TRBJ2-5; D may match TRBD1 or TRBD2 (5 bases each). The CDR3 is 14 amino acids. Germline V gene data show CDR1 as SGHVS and CDR2 as FQNEAQ. Trimming took 6 bases from V and 11 from J, leaving 22 bases between them. CDR3: CASRLGASEGEQYF. CDR3 DNA: TGTGCCAGCAGACTAGGGGCTAGTGAGGGTGAGCAGTACTTC.

The chain is built from TRBV27 and TRBJ2-1; TRBD2 matches 14 bases. This CDR3 contains 14 residues. Germline CDR1 is MNHEY and CDR2 is SMNVEV (reference sequence). The J segment lost 9 bases and the V segment lost 7 bases, leaving 5 bases of the junction unmatched. CDR3 residues: CASTWTSGRSEQFF. CDR3 bases: TGTGCCAGCACCTGGACTAGCGGGAGGAGTGAGCAGTTCTTC.

This chain joins TRBV6-1 and TRBJ2-7; perhaps TRBD2 as D (5 bases). Trimming cost V 4 bases and J 0 bases, with 13 bases left between them. Germline CDR1 MNHNS, CDR2 SASEGT. This CDR3 region has 15 residues. CDR3 nucleotides: TGTGCCAGCAGTGGAGGGCCGGGGAACTCCTACGAGCAGTACTTC. Translated: CASSGGPGNSYEQYF.

J is TRBJ1-1 and V is TRBV27; no clear D. CDR3 length: 14 residues. V lost 9 bases and J 5 bases, leaving 19 bases between the germline ends. The V gene's germline CDR1 is MNHEY and CDR2 SMNVEV (reference sequence). CDR3 amino acids: CASRLSPWGTEAFF. CDR3 sequence (DNA): TGTGCCAGTAGGTTATCCCCCTGGGGAACTGAAGCTTTCTTT.

This clonotype appeared many times. The V gene is TRBV7-2, the J gene TRBJ1-1; D remains unclear. The length of the CDR3 is 13 residues. From germline, CDR1 is SGHTA and CDR2 FQGNSA. With 5 bases removed from V and 1 base from J, the gap between germline ends came to 8 bases. This CDR3 is CASSPGRNTEAFF. CDR3 nucleotide sequence: TGTGCCAGCAGCCCGGGCAGGAACACTGAAGCTTTCTTT.

In its sample, this clonotype is medium-sized. The rearrangement uses TRBV14 and TRBJ2-1; TRBD2 is a possible D gene (5 bases). The CDR3 spans 14 residues. V was clipped by 0 bases and J by 4 bases, with 7 bases between them. Germline values: CDR1 SGHDN, CDR2 FVKESK. The CDR3 sequence: CASSQEGRYNEQFF. The DNA for the CDR3 is TGTGCCAGCAGCCAAGAGGGGAGATACAATGAGCAGTTCTTC.

This chain uses TRBV3-1 with TRBJ1-1; 7 bases agree with TRBD1. Germline V gene lookup returns CDR1 LGHDT and CDR2 YNNKEL (reference sequence). The CDR3 loop spans 15 amino acids. V was clipped by 0 bases and J by 4 bases; unmatched bases: 5. This CDR3 is CASSQDVRDSTEAFF. In DNA form, the CDR3 reads TGTGCCAGCAGCCAAGATGTCCGGGACAGCACTGAAGCTTTCTTT.

V gene TRBV11-2 combines with J gene TRBJ2-3, with D possibly called TRBD1 or TRBD2 (5 bases each). Germline-derived CDR1 and CDR2 are SGHAT and FQNNGV. V shed 5 bases and J shed 4 bases, with 13 bases lying between them. There are 14 residues in the CDR3. CDR3 residues: CASSVRTGPDTQYF. CDR3 nucleotide sequence: TGTGCCAGCAGCGTACGAACGGGACCAGATACGCAGTATTTT.

A few counts support this clonotype. The V and J genes are TRBV3-1 and TRBJ2-3, with D possibly matching TRBD2 (5 bases). This CDR3 region has 13 residues. Germline V lookup: CDR1 LGHDT, CDR2 YNNKEL (reference sequence). V gave up 0 bases and J gave up 11 bases, with 12 bases separating them. The CDR3 DNA is TGTGCCAGCAGCCAAGATACGGTTGAGGGGCAGTATTTT. It yields the protein CASSQDTVEGQYF.

This chain links TRBV20-1 with TRBJ2-6; D gene uncertain. The CDR3 length is 13 residues. Between the trimmed V and J ends, which lost 3 bases and 1 base, there was a span of 4 bases. Germline V gene lookup returns CDR1 DFQATT and CDR2 SNEGSKA (reference sequence). CDR3 sequence reads: CSASRSGANVLTF. CDR3 sequence (DNA): TGCAGTGCTAGCAGATCTGGGGCCAACGTCCTGACTTTC.

This clonotype occurred a few times. The chain uses TRBV2 and TRBJ2-4; possibly TRBD2 for D (6 bases). V lost 0 bases, J lost 10 bases, and 10 bases lay in between. CDR1 is SNHLY, CDR2 FYNNEI, per germline. The length of the CDR3 is 13 residues. DNA for the CDR3: TGTGCCAGCAGTGAAGCCACTAGCTCGATTCAGTACTTC. Protein: CASSEATSSIQYF.

V usage is TRBV6-1 and J usage is TRBJ2-7; TRBD1 is a possible D gene (6 bases). This CDR3 contains 13 residues. Germline V CDR1 and CDR2: MNHNS, SASEGT. Trimming removed 8 bases at V and 7 bases at J, with 18 bases between. CDR3 protein: CASLWGRYNEQYF. The CDR3 DNA follows: TGTGCCAGCCTCTGGGGGCGCTACAATGAGCAGTACTTC.

This clonotype was counted between two and nine times. The chain couples TRBV11-2 to TRBJ2-1; 11 bases map to TRBD2. V dropped 2 bases and J dropped 13; count of bases not matched to a gene: 4. Germline V gene data show CDR1 as SGHAT and CDR2 as FQNNGV. The CDR3 consists of 13 residues. CDR3 DNA sequence: TGTGCCAGCAGCTTACCTAGCGGGAGGTTACAGTTCTTC. Amino acids: CASSLPSGRLQFF.

This clonotype appeared a few times. J is TRBJ2-5 and V is TRBV6-5; D unresolved. The end of the DNA is better explained by TRBJ2-7, so the J call may be wrong. The germline V gene has CDR1 MNHEY and CDR2 SVGAGI. The CDR3 sequence is 13 residues long. The CDR3 loop reads CASSYGVGYEQYF. For the CDR3, the DNA is TGTGCCAGCAGTTACGGGGTGGGTTACGAGCAGTACTTC.

V is TRBV30 and J is TRBJ1-1, with TRBD1 as a possible D gene (6 bases). V was trimmed by 5 bases and J by 4 bases, leaving 11 bases between them. The CDR3 has 12 residues. Germline loops: CDR1 GTSNPN, CDR2 SVGIG (reference sequence). The CDR3 DNA sequence: TGTGCCTGGTACAGGGAAGGCACTGAAGCTTTCTTT. Residues: CAWYREGTEAFF.

In this sample, this clonotype turned up once. The chain uses TRBV6-1 and TRBJ2-4; D may be TRBD2 (5 bases). Gene TRBJ2-7 matches the end of the DNA better, so the J call may be wrong. The CDR3 consists of 16 residues. CDR1 is MNHNS and CDR2 is SASEGT in the germline V gene. Here the CDR3 DNA reads TGTGCCAGCAGTGAAGCGCTTCGGGGTGCAACCTACGAGCAGTACTTC. Amino acid sequence: CASSEALRGATYEQYF.

The chain carries TRBV29-1 and TRBJ2-3, with 7 nucleotides matching TRBD1. The CDR3 length is 13 residues. Unmatched junction bases numbered 3, after V lost 4 bases and J lost 2 bases. Germline V gene lookup returns CDR1 SQVTM and CDR2 ANQGSEA. This CDR3 reads CSVGGQATDTQYF. CDR3 coding DNA: TGCAGCGTTGGAGGACAGGCCACAGATACGCAGTATTTT.

This clonotype was seen a few times. J is TRBJ1-2 and V is TRBV4-1; D unresolved. CDR3 size: 15 residues. V was shortened by 0 bases and J by 4 bases, with 12 bases between the two germline ends. Looked up from germline, CDR1 is MGHRA and CDR2 is YSYEKL. The CDR3, as DNA: TGCGCCAGCAGCCAAGAAATTCGGGGTGGCTATGGCTACACCTTC. Its protein is CASSQEIRGGYGYTF.